The rows below give T cell receptor beta chains drawn from one sample of a study of T cells in tuberculosis. The repertoire was sequenced with immunoSEQ multiplex PCR; TCRdb's copy has only in-frame clones and lacks some. The sample has 40,000 or so clones, approximately 93% seen once. The sequencing used PBMCs, collected at tuberculosis diagnosis. These TCRs come from an adult with tuberculosis. CDR3s include the opening cysteine and the closing phenylalanine or tryptophan. The order of the fields is D gene, clone size, V gene, J gene, CDR3 protein, CDR3 DNA. D genes are given only for firm matches. Clone size, where shown, is once, few, many, or a class for clones that have expanded.

TRBD2	-	TRBV2	TRBJ2-5	CASRILAGGPGETQYF	TGTGCCAGCCGAATACTAGCGGGGGGGCCGGGAGAGACCCAGTACTTC
-	-	TRBV6-4	TRBJ2-3	CASSDWGSGADTQYF	TGTGCCAGCAGTGATTGGGGCTCGGGTGCAGATACGCAGTATTTT
-	-	TRBV14	TRBJ2-6	CASSQGLPYPSGANVLTF	TGTGCCAGCAGCCAAGGACTTCCATATCCCTCTGGGGCCAACGTCCTGACTTTC
TRBD1	-	TRBV5-1	TRBJ1-2	CASSLEGASYGYTF	TGCGCCAGCAGCTTGGAGGGGGCGAGCTATGGCTACACCTTC
-	-	TRBV11-3	TRBJ1-1	CASSLSRGTEAFF	TGTGCCAGCAGCTTATCCAGGGGCACTGAAGCTTTCTTT
-	-	TRBV6-6	TRBJ1-1	CASSYSGRSKAFF	TGTGCCAGCAGTTACTCGGGCAGATCCAAAGCTTTCTTT
TRBD1	-	TRBV5-8	TRBJ2-5	CASTTGVRGRETQYF	TGTGCCAGCACCACAGGGGTGCGAGGGAGAGAGACCCAGTACTTC
TRBD1	-	TRBV5-1	TRBJ1-1	CASRTTGGNPEAFF	TGCGCCAGCAGAACGACAGGGGGCAATCCTGAAGCTTTCTTT
-	once	TRBV25-1	TRBJ2-3	CASRDTTGTDTQYF	TGTGCCAGCAGGGATACAACAGGGACAGATACGCAGTATTTT
-	-	TRBV5-6	TRBJ2-1	CASSQGGVRSYNEQFF	TGTGCCAGCAGCCAGGGGGGAGTTCGGTCCTACAATGAGCAGTTCTTC
TRBD1	-	TRBV29-1	TRBJ1-2	CSALQGESYGYTF	TGCAGCGCCCTACAGGGGGAAAGCTATGGCTACACCTTC
-	-	TRBV19	TRBJ2-1	CASSPVSAYNEQFF	TGTGCCAGTAGTCCCGTCAGCGCGTACAATGAGCAGTTCTTC
TRBD1	-	TRBV10-1	TRBJ2-7	CASSETTGQGADEEQYF	TGCGCCAGCAGTGAGACAACGGGACAGGGGGCCGACGAAGAGCAGTACTTC